The rows below give T cell receptor beta chains drawn from one sample of a study of cytomegalovirus exposure and HLA in healthy donors. Clones were sequenced by immunoSEQ multiplex PCR, and TCRdb holds only the in-frame ones, with some missing. The top ten hold approximately 1.6% of the sample, which has 130,000 or so clones, about three quarters seen once. Sequences were obtained from PBMCs. The receptors derive from a woman under 30 in good health and CMV-seronegative. CDR3s include the opening cysteine and the closing phenylalanine or tryptophan. The order of the fields is J gene, clone size, D gene, V gene, CDR3 protein, CDR3 DNA. D genes are given only for firm matches. Not all rows give a size; the values are once, few, many and, for expanded clones, a class.

j_gene: TRBJ1-2; abundance: NA; d_gene: TRBD1; v_gene: TRBV19; CDR3aa: CASSNHHDREVSYGYTF; CDR3nt: TGTGCCAGTAGTAACCACCACGACAGGGAAGTGAGCTATGGCTACACCTTC
j_gene: TRBJ1-1; abundance: NA; d_gene: NA; v_gene: TRBV2; CDR3aa: CASTPGVASEAFF; CDR3nt: TGTGCCAGCACCCCAGGGGTAGCTTCCGAAGCTTTCTTT
j_gene: TRBJ1-2; abundance: few; d_gene: NA; v_gene: TRBV5-4; CDR3aa: CASSIDRNGYTF; CDR3nt: TGTGCCAGCAGCATCGACAGAAATGGCTACACCTTC
j_gene: TRBJ1-2; abundance: NA; d_gene: TRBD1; v_gene: TRBV4-2; CDR3aa: CASSQDRTGGYYGYTF; CDR3nt: TGTGCCAGCAGCCAAGATCGGACAGGGGGATACTATGGCTACACCTTC
j_gene: TRBJ1-5; abundance: NA; d_gene: NA; v_gene: TRBV18; CDR3aa: CASSPIADQPQHF; CDR3nt: TGTGCCAGCTCACCTATTGCGGATCAGCCCCAGCATTTT
j_gene: TRBJ1-2; abundance: once; d_gene: NA; v_gene: TRBV30; CDR3aa: CAWSVLAGVENGYTF; CDR3nt: TGTGCCTGGAGTGTACTGGCAGGGGTCGAGAATGGCTACACCTTC
j_gene: TRBJ2-3; abundance: NA; d_gene: TRBD2; v_gene: TRBV15; CDR3aa: CATSRDKGGAYTQYF; CDR3nt: TGTGCCACCAGCAGAGATAAGGGAGGGGCATATACGCAGTATTTT
j_gene: TRBJ2-7; abundance: NA; d_gene: TRBD2; v_gene: TRBV7-9; CDR3aa: CASRTSGSSYEQYF; CDR3nt: TGTGCCAGCAGAACTAGCGGGAGCTCCTACGAGCAGTACTTC
j_gene: TRBJ2-7; abundance: NA; d_gene: TRBD2; v_gene: TRBV4-2; CDR3aa: CASSQEIAGGDYEQYF; CDR3nt: TGTGCCAGCAGCCAGGAAATAGCGGGAGGGGACTACGAGCAGTACTTC
j_gene: TRBJ1-2; abundance: NA; d_gene: TRBD1; v_gene: TRBV5-4; CDR3aa: CASSPYYRQGDRYGYTF; CDR3nt: TGTGCCAGCAGCCCCTACTATAGGCAGGGGGATCGCTATGGCTACACCTTC